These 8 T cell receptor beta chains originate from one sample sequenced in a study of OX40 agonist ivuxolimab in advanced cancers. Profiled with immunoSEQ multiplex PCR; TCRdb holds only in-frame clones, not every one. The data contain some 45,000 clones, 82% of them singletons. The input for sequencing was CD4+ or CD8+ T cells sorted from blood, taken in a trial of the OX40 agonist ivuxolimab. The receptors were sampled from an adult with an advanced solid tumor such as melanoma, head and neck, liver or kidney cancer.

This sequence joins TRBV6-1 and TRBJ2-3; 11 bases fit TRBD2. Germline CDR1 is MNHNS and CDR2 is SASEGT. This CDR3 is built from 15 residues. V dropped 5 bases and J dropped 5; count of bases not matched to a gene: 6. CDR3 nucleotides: TGTGCCAGCAGTCAACTAGCGGGAGATGTAGATACGCAGTATTTT. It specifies CASSQLAGDVDTQYF.

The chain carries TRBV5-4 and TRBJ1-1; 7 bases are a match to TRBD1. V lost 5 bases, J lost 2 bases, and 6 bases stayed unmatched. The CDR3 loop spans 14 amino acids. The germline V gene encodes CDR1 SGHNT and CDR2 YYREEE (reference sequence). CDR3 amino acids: CASSLQGPNTEAFF. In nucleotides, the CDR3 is TGTGCCAGCAGTTTACAGGGGCCCAACACTGAAGCTTTCTTT.

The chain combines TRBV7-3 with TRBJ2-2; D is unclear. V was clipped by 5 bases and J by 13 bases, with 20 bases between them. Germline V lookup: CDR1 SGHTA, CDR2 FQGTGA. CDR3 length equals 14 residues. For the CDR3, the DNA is TGTGCCAGCAGCCCAAATTCGGTCCACAAGGGGCTGTTTTTT. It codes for CASSPNSVHKGLFF.

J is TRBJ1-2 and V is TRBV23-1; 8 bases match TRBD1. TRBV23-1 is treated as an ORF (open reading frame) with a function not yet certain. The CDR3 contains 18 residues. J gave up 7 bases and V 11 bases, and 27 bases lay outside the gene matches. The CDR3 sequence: CAQPTLDRESRLAGGYTF. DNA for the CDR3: TGCGCCCAACCGACCCTGGACAGGGAATCGCGATTAGCCGGTGGCTACACCTTC.

CDR3 sequence: CATSTRAGATGELFF. The CDR3 DNA sequence: TGTGCCACCAGCACCAGAGCGGGGGCGACCGGGGAGCTGTTTTTT. The V gene is TRBV15, the J gene TRBJ2-2, with 8 bases identical to TRBD2. Germline V gives CDR1 LNHNV, CDR2 YYDKDF (reference sequence). The CDR3 is 15 residues long. The junction had 6 bases not matched to a gene; V was cut back by 4 bases and J by 5 bases.

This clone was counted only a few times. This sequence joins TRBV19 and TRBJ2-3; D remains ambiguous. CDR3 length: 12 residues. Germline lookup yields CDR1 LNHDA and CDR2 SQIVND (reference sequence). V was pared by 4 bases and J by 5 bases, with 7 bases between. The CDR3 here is CASSKFKDTQYF. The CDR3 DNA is TGTGCCAGTAGTAAGTTCAAAGATACGCAGTATTTT.

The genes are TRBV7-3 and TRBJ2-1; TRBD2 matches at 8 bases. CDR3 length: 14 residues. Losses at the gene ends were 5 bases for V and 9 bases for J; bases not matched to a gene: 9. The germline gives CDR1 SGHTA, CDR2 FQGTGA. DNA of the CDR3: TGTGCCAGCAGCCCCCCGGGAGGGGGTGCTGAGCAGTTCTTC. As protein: CASSPPGGGAEQFF. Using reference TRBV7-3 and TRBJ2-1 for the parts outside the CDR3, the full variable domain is GAGVSQTPSNKVTEKGKYVELRCDPISGHTALYWYRQSLGQGPEFLIYFQGTGAADDSGLPNDRFFAVRPEGSVSTLKIQRTERGDSAVYLCASSPPGGGAEQFFGPGTRLTVL.

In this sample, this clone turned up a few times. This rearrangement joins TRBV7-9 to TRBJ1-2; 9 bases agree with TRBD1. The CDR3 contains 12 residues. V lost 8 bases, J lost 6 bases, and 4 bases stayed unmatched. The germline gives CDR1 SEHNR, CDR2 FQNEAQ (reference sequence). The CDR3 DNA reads TGTGCCAGCGTGGGGACAGGGAATGGCTACACCTTC. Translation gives CASVGTGNGYTF. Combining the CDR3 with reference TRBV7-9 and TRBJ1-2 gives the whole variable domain DTGVSQNPRHKITKRGQNVTFRCDPISEHNRLYWYRQTLGQGPEFLTYFQNEAQLEKSRLLSDRFSAERPKGSFSTLEIQRTEQGDSAMYLCASVGTGNGYTFGSGTRLTVV.